The present T cell receptor (beta chain) was sequenced within a study of T-cell memory formation after mild COVID-19 (dated by TCRdb to 2020 to 2023). In terms of the full investigation: TCR sequence clusters from the two donors were largely donor specific. In two donors, T-cell clones that expanded and contracted after mild COVID-19 were followed by sequencing TCRalpha and TCRbeta repertoires longitudinally. The cohort comprised two young, previously healthy adult volunteers, one female and one male.

Unmatched junction bases come to 13, with V trimmed by 5 bases and J by 7 bases. The germline V gene (reference sequence) specifies SEHNR as CDR1 and FQNEAQ as CDR2. The CDR3 has 15 amino acids, counting the end cysteine and phenylalanine. This entry keeps only the CDR3 DNA: 45 bases, framed from base 1. The sequencer listed for this sample is Illumina NovaSeq 6000. Using 5'RACE with constant-segment primers, TCRalpha and TCRbeta cDNA libraries were constructed, with sample barcodes and unique molecular identifiers added in the process. RNA was extracted from every sample with Trizol reagent. Library amplification was performed in two PCR steps, and a second sample barcode and Illumina TruSeq adapters were introduced in the second step. The libraries were sequenced on an Illumina NovaSeq using 2 x 150 bp paired-end reads. In the source study's methods: Demultiplexing of reads and collapsing into UMI-guided consensus sequences were performed with migec v1.2.7. Using mixcr v2.1.11, UMI consensuses were aligned to TRA and TRB V and J templates and then assembled into clonotypes. Expanded or contracted clonotypes were those called significant by both edgeR and NoisET, with noise models trained on biological replicates. For edgeR calls, a false discovery rate-adjusted p below 0.01 and a log2 fold-change threshold of 1 were applied. As an exploratory analysis of dynamics, max-normalized trajectories of the 1000 most abundant clonotypes were examined with PCA combined with hierarchical clustering. The CD4 or CD8 phenotype of responding clones was assigned using the separately sequenced CD4+ and CD8+ repertoires. TCRdb's own reprocessing of the public reads used fastp at Q25 and MiXCR and kept productive beta chains. CDR3 protein duplicates are merged, each entry listing the most common genes and DNA. These V and J calls derive from TCRdb rather than the authors' analysis. This sample has roughly 600,000 distinct CDR3 sequences in its table, and about a sixth of those were observed once. The ten biggest clones cover about 12% of the sample.

Points the paper makes about the study in general: The study covered only a couple of mild cases, and larger cohorts including severe cases with pre-infection samples were considered necessary. Contracting CD4+ clones were located mainly in the CM and EM memory subsets, whereas CD8+ clones were found to be enriched in EMRA. The detection of some responding clones in pre-infection memory suggests that pre-existing cross-reactive memory T cells joined the SARS-CoV-2 response. SARS-CoV-2 specificity of the second-wave clones peaking on day 37 was not confirmed. From day 15 to 85, contracting clones showed balanced CD4/CD8 phenotypes, whereas a second wave of clones that expanded from day 15 to 37 leaned towards CD4+.

PBMCs were isolated by Ficoll-Paque density gradient centrifugation. With respect to this clonotype: The antigen this receptor binds is unknown. Qualities for individual bases were not recorded, and no much larger clone is one base off.

The sequence was collected from an adult woman who had mild COVID-19 (a few samples of this study predate the infection). The sample titles of this study are shuffled in the database, so cell type and time point are left out; the donor was told from shared clones. The rearranged chain carries TRBV7-9 and TRBJ1-1, with 7 bases aligning to TRBD1. Source material: PBMCs or a T cell subset sorted from them (not recorded which). The CDR3 region: CASSKLAGQTFEAFF. The nucleotide sequence reads as follows: TGTGCCAGCAGCAAACTCGCGGGACAGACATTTGAAGCTTTCTTT.